The rows below give T cell receptor beta chains drawn from one sample of a study of cytomegalovirus exposure and HLA in healthy donors. Sequencing was performed with immunoSEQ multiplex PCR; in TCRdb, only in-frame clones are kept and a portion is missing. The sample consists of roughly 200,000 clones, around 80% of them appearing once. Sequenced input: PBMCs. The receptor source for this set is a woman aged 25 to 39 in good health and CMV-seropositive. Both conserved end residues are part of each CDR3. The D gene is left open where the match is weak. Size is omitted from some rows. Given values are once, few, many or a class for expanded clones.

TRBV13	-	TRBJ2-6	-	CASSLGAVTGSGANVLTF	TGTGCCAGCAGCTTAGGCGCGGTAACAGGGAGCGGGGCCAACGTCCTGACTTTC
TRBV29-1	-	TRBJ1-5	-	CSVRTARDQPQHF	TGCAGCGTTAGGACGGCGAGGGATCAGCCCCAGCATTTT
TRBV2	TRBD1	TRBJ1-2	-	CASQGAHYGYTF	TGTGCCAGTCAGGGGGCGCATTATGGCTACACCTTC
TRBV4-1	TRBD1	TRBJ2-3	-	CASSPGQGVADTQYF	TGCGCCAGCAGCCCCGGACAGGGAGTGGCAGATACGCAGTATTTT
TRBV5-4	TRBD1	TRBJ2-4	-	CASSMDRGLLYIQYF	TGTGCCAGCAGCATGGACAGGGGGCTGTTATACATTCAGTACTTC
TRBV5-4	-	TRBJ1-1	-	CASSFRASNTEAFF	TGTGCCAGCAGCTTCAGGGCGTCGAACACTGAAGCTTTCTTT
TRBV5-4	TRBD2	TRBJ2-1	-	CASSSGLETYNEQFF	TGTGCCAGCAGCTCCGGACTAGAGACTTACAATGAGCAGTTCTTC
TRBV2	-	TRBJ1-5	-	CASSDSYSNQPQHF	TGTGCCAGCAGTGACAGTTATAGCAATCAGCCCCAGCATTTT
TRBV5-1	TRBD1	TRBJ1-1	-	CASTKDRASNTEAFF	TGCGCCAGCACCAAGGACAGGGCATCAAACACTGAAGCTTTCTTT
TRBV6-5	-	TRBJ1-3	-	CASSYSGTSGNTIYF	TGTGCCAGCAGTTACTCCGGGACATCCGGAAACACCATATATTTT
TRBV30	-	TRBJ2-7	-	CAWSDPGEQYF	TGTGCCTGGAGCGACCCGGGTGAGCAGTACTTC
TRBV5-1	TRBD2	TRBJ2-7	few	CASSPGLAGGFSYEQYF	TGCGCCAGCAGCCCGGGACTAGCGGGAGGCTTCTCCTACGAGCAGTACTTC
TRBV6-5	-	TRBJ1-3	-	CASSYSTGVSGNTIYF	TGTGCCAGCAGTTACTCGACGGGAGTCTCTGGAAACACCATATATTTT
TRBV27	-	TRBJ1-2	-	CAIKPIGGVGGYTF	TGTGCCATCAAACCCATCGGGGGGGTGGGTGGCTACACCTTC
TRBV6-5	TRBD1	TRBJ1-1	-	CASSRQGLAFF	TGTGCCAGCAGTCGACAGGGTTTGGCTTTCTTT
TRBV19	TRBD2	TRBJ2-2	-	CASSVTGGTGELFF	TGTGCCAGTAGTGTAACGGGGGGCACCGGGGAGCTGTTTTTT
TRBV19	TRBD2	TRBJ2-4	-	CASRVASGVKNIQYF	TGTGCCAGTAGAGTGGCTAGCGGGGTCAAAAACATTCAGTACTTC
TRBV6-1	TRBD2	TRBJ2-3	-	CASRPGLASTDTQYF	TGTGCCAGCAGACCGGGACTAGCTAGCACAGATACGCAGTATTTT
TRBV9	TRBD1	TRBJ2-2	-	CASSLQGAGELFF	TGTGCCAGCAGCCTCCAGGGGGCCGGGGAGCTGTTTTTT
TRBV15	-	TRBJ1-5	-	CATSRGGGEPQHF	TGTGCCACCAGCAGAGGTGGAGGTGAGCCCCAGCATTTT
TRBV4-1	TRBD1	TRBJ1-1	-	CASSQDPTSGGGGTEAFF	TGCGCCAGCAGCCAAGACCCGACCTCAGGGGGCGGAGGCACTGAAGCTTTCTTT
TRBV29-1	-	TRBJ1-1	-	CSGDKGETEAFF	TGCAGCGGGGATAAAGGGGAAACTGAAGCTTTCTTT
TRBV5-1	TRBD2	TRBJ2-2	-	CASTPRLAGNTGELFF	TGCGCCAGCACCCCGAGACTAGCGGGAAACACCGGGGAGCTGTTTTTT
TRBV13	-	TRBJ2-7	-	CASSADRAYEQYF	TGTGCCAGCAGCGCCGACAGAGCCTACGAGCAGTACTTC
TRBV2	-	TRBJ1-4	-	CASRAGTYEKLFF	TGTGCCAGCAGAGCCGGGACATATGAAAAACTGTTTTTT
TRBV7-8	-	TRBJ1-4	-	CASRKDRFPTTNEKLFF	TGTGCCAGCAGAAAAGACAGGTTCCCCACAACTAATGAAAAACTGTTTTTT
TRBV6-4	-	TRBJ2-3	-	CASSQLGAGSTDTQYF	TGTGCCAGCAGTCAACTGGGGGCCGGGTCTACAGATACGCAGTATTTT
TRBV5-5	TRBD1	TRBJ2-7	-	CASSRDSYSYEQYF	TGTGCCAGCTCCCGGGACAGTTATTCCTACGAGCAGTACTTC
TRBV7-2	-	TRBJ1-3	few	CASSPSQVGYSGNTIYF	TGTGCCAGCAGCCCCTCCCAGGTGGGCTACTCTGGAAACACCATATATTTT
TRBV7-9	-	TRBJ2-7	-	CASSLANRVHEQYF	TGTGCCAGCAGCTTAGCAAACAGGGTCCACGAGCAGTACTTC
TRBV7-9	-	TRBJ2-7	-	CASSSVSGYSSYEQYF	TGTGCCAGCAGCTCCGTTAGCGGATATAGCTCCTACGAGCAGTACTTC
TRBV5-1	-	TRBJ1-1	few	CASSLEEGNPEAFF	TGCGCCAGCAGCTTGGAGGAGGGGAACCCTGAAGCTTTCTTT
TRBV7-2	-	TRBJ1-2	-	CASSPVTDYGYTF	TGTGCCAGCAGCCCGGTGACAGACTATGGCTACACCTTC
TRBV4-3	-	TRBJ1-2	few	CASSQGRHWKSSGYTF	TGCGCCAGCAGCCAAGGTAGACATTGGAAATCGTCTGGCTACACCTTC
TRBV18	-	TRBJ1-1	-	CASSPATANTEAFF	TGTGCCAGCTCACCCGCAACAGCTAACACTGAAGCTTTCTTT
TRBV6-5	-	TRBJ1-1	-	CASSQWTPRDTEAFF	TGTGCCAGCAGCCAATGGACACCCCGAGACACTGAAGCTTTCTTT
TRBV6-1	TRBD1	TRBJ1-2	once	CASSESGQNYGYTF	TGTGCCAGCAGTGAATCGGGACAGAACTATGGCTACACCTTC
TRBV6-5	-	TRBJ1-4	-	CASSYAGWGRNEKLFF	TGTGCCAGCAGTTACGCTGGCTGGGGGCGGAATGAAAAACTGTTTTTT
TRBV9	TRBD2	TRBJ2-3	-	CASSGSSGGVDTQYF	TGTGCCAGCAGCGGGAGTAGCGGGGGTGTTGATACGCAGTATTTT
TRBV9	-	TRBJ2-1	-	CASSSLASRGDEQFF	TGTGCCAGCAGCTCGCTCGCGTCCCGGGGTGATGAGCAGTTCTTC
TRBV6-5	-	TRBJ1-1	-	CASSYSATMNTEAFF	TGTGCCAGCAGTTACTCGGCAACTATGAACACTGAGGCTTTCTTT
TRBV5-1	TRBD2	TRBJ2-3	-	CASSPGTSGTDTQYF	TGCGCCAGCAGCCCTGGGACTAGCGGTACAGATACGCAGTATTTT